Below, 29 T cell receptor beta chains from the same sample are listed, as sequenced in a study of T-cell reconstitution after alpha-beta-depleted transplantation in children. Construction of the TCRbeta library involved unique molecular identifiers. TCRdb re-analysed the PCR reads in MiXCR, keeping a single row per CDR3 protein. The data show about 240,000 distinct CDR3 sequences, 12% seen once. The source was PBMCs from the stem cell graft donor, collected from the stem cell graft. The receptor source for this set is a human donor who donated a stem cell graft to a child with acute lymphoblastic leukemia.

This clonotype was counted many times. The chain combines TRBV20-1 with TRBJ1-2; D gene uncertain. The germline CDR1 and CDR2 sequences are DFQATT and SNEGSKA (reference sequence). The length of the CDR3 is 11 residues. The germline V and J ends were trimmed by 6 bases and 0 bases, with 5 bases remaining between them. The CDR3 DNA reads as TGCAGTGCCGCGGCTAACTATGGCTACACCTTC. Translation: CSAAANYGYTF.

As regards this clonotype: The junction departs from the called germline gene at one end, perhaps through a read error. This chain joins TRBV20-1 and TRBJ2-1, with 8 positions matching TRBD2. The CDR3 length is 18 residues. The V gene's germline CDR1 is DFQATT and CDR2 SNEGSKA (reference sequence). The CDR3 is CCARDQASGSSSYNEQFF. The DNA for the CDR3 is TGCTGTGCTAGGGACCAGGCTAGCGGGTCGAGCTCCTACAATGAGCAGTTCTTC.

This clonotype occurred many times. Here the CDR3 reads CSVQEGTASDEQYF. The CDR3 DNA sequence: TGCAGCGTACAAGAGGGGACCGCTTCGGACGAGCAGTACTTC. The rearrangement uses TRBV29-1 and TRBJ2-7; the D gene could be TRBD1 or TRBD2 (5 bases each). Trimming shortened V by 6 bases and J by 5 bases, and 20 bases separated the two germline ends. CDR1 is SQVTM, CDR2 ANQGSEA, per germline. This CDR3 is 14 amino acids long.

There are many counts of this clonotype. The rearrangement links TRBV4-2 to TRBJ2-7, with D uncertain. The CDR3 length is 13 residues. The ends were cut back, 0 bases at V and 5 bases at J, with 8 bases in the middle. CDR1 and CDR2 from the germline V gene are LGHNA and YNFKEQ. In DNA, the CDR3 is TGTGCCAGCAGCCAAGATGAATTGGACGAGCAGTACTTC. It translates to CASSQDELDEQYF.

This clonotype was seen many times. This chain uses TRBV5-1 with TRBJ2-2; D is uncertain. CDR1 and CDR2 from the germline V gene are SGHRS and YFSETQ. The V end lost 4 bases, the J end lost 5 bases, and 18 bases lay between the germline ends. The CDR3 consists of 16 residues. CDR3 protein: CASSPGPSEKTGELFF. CDR3 sequence (DNA): TGCGCCAGCAGCCCCGGGCCTTCCGAGAAGACCGGGGAGCTGTTTTTT.

This clonotype was counted many times. The chain links TRBV7-2 to TRBJ2-3, with 10 nucleotides matching TRBD1. Germline V gene sequence: CDR1 SGHTA, CDR2 FQGNSA. The trim removed 3 bases at V and 6 bases at J, leaving 6 bases unmatched. CDR3 length: 15 residues. The CDR3 bases are TGTGCCAGCAGCTTCCGGGACAGGGGCGGGGATACGCAGTATTTT. Translation gives CASSFRDRGGDTQYF.

Many counts were recorded for this clonotype. This chain links TRBV6-1 with TRBJ2-7; 10 bases agree with TRBD2. The CDR3 has 16 amino acids. CDR1 MNHNS and CDR2 SASEGT come from the germline V gene. V shed 6 bases and J 1 base; nucleotides not matched to a gene: 9. The CDR3 region has the DNA TGTGCCAGCAGACCGGGACTAGCGAGCTTTTCCTACGAGCAGTACTTC. Its translation is CASRPGLASFSYEQYF.

V is TRBV29-1 and J is TRBJ1-1, with 9 bases matching TRBD1. Trimming removed 6 bases from V and 1 base from J; junction bases left unmatched: 6. The CDR3 loop spans 14 amino acids. Germline V gives CDR1 SQVTM, CDR2 ANQGSEA. CDR3 sequence: CSVGQGRGNTEAFF. The CDR3, as DNA: TGCAGCGTCGGACAGGGGAGGGGGAACACTGAAGCTTTCTTT.

On this clonotype: Its ends do not fully match the called genes, so a read error is possible. The rearrangement joins TRBV12-3 or TRBV12-4 to TRBJ2-2; possible D gene TRBD1, 6 bases. The CDR3 runs to 13 residues. As DNA, the CDR3 is TGTGGCAGCAGTTTACAGGGAACCGGGGAGCTGTTTTTT. This gives the protein CGSSLQGTGELFF.

V is TRBV24-1 and J is TRBJ2-3, with 11 nucleotides matching TRBD1. Germline CDR1 is KGHDR and CDR2 is SFDVKD. The CDR3 contains 17 residues. V lost 0 bases to trimming and J lost 4 bases; unmatched junction nucleotides: 5. DNA of the CDR3: TGTGCCACCAGTGATTTGGAGGGGGACAGGGGGTCAGATACGCAGTATTTT. This translates into CATSDLEGDRGSDTQYF.

A remark on this clonotype: One base away lies a much larger clone, so this may be a sequencing read error. The V call is TRBV10-3, the J call TRBJ1-2; the D gene is possibly TRBD1 (6 bases). The germline gives CDR1 ENHRY, CDR2 SYGVKD. This CDR3 contains 11 residues. The CDR3 coding sequence is TGTGCCACAGGGGAAAGGTCTGGCTTCACCTTC. It codes for CATGERSGFTF.

In this sample, this clonotype turned up many times. The V call is TRBV4-3, the J call TRBJ2-1, with a tentative D call TRBD1 (5 bases). In germline, CDR1 is LGHNA, CDR2 YSLEER. This CDR3 is built from 19 residues. Trimming took 4 bases from V and 3 from J, leaving 25 bases between them. CDR3 sequence: CASSPRPPGNHPIYNEQFF. The CDR3 coding sequence is TGCGCCAGCAGCCCCCGGCCTCCAGGGAATCATCCGATCTACAATGAGCAGTTCTTC.

This clonotype has ten or more counts. V usage is TRBV5-1 and J usage is TRBJ2-5, with unresolved D. The length of the CDR3 is 12 residues. Germline V gene data show CDR1 as SGHRS and CDR2 as YFSETQ. Trimming stripped 2 bases from V and 5 bases from J, with 7 bases between. The CDR3 here is CASSFLGETQYF. Written as DNA, the CDR3 is TGCGCCAGCAGCTTTTTGGGGGAGACCCAGTACTTC. Variable domain in full (rest from reference TRBV5-1 and TRBJ2-5): KAGVTQTPRYLIKTRGQQVTLSCSPISGHRSVSWYQQTPGQGLQFLFEYFSETQRNKGNFPGRFSGRQFSNSRSEMNVSTLELGDSALYLCASSFLGETQYFGPGTRLLVL.

In this sample, this clonotype turned up many times. This rearrangement joins TRBV6-2 or TRBV6-3 to TRBJ2-7; 9 positions agree with TRBD1. The germline gives CDR1 MNHEY, CDR2 SVGEGT. The CDR3 has 16 residues. V was pared by 4 bases and J by 5 bases, with 12 bases of the junction left unmatched. The CDR3 loop reads CASSLRRRTGENEQYF. In DNA, the CDR3 is TGTGCCAGCAGTTTACGGCGTCGGACAGGGGAAAACGAGCAGTACTTC.

The genes are TRBV28 and TRBJ2-4; 12 positions match TRBD2. V was clipped by 11 bases and J by 0 bases; unmatched bases: 17. Germline CDR1 reads MDHEN; CDR2 reads SYDVKM. This CDR3 has 19 residues. In nucleotides, the CDR3 is TGTGCCCGAACGACTAGCGGGAGTACCCCCACTATAGCCAAAAACATTCAGTACTTC. Its protein product is CARTTSGSTPTIAKNIQYF. The complete variable domain, with remaining parts taken from reference TRBV28 and TRBJ2-4, reads DVKVTQSSRYLVKRTGEKVFLECVQDMDHENMFWYRQDPGLGLRLIYFSYDVKMKEKGDIPEGYSVSREKKERFSLILESASTNQTSMYLCARTTSGSTPTIAKNIQYFGAGTRLSVL.

This clonotype has only a few counts. The V and J genes are TRBV2 and TRBJ1-3; D might be TRBD1 (5 bases). The CDR3 is 13 amino acids. Between the trimmed V and J ends, which lost 2 bases and 4 bases, there was a span of 6 bases. Per the germline V gene, CDR1 is SNHLY and CDR2 is FYNNEI. For the CDR3, the DNA is TGTGCCAGCAGTGAATGGGGGGGAAACACCATATATTTT. It is translated as CASSEWGGNTIYF. Full variable domain (remainder filled in from reference TRBV2 and TRBJ1-3): EPEVTQTPSHQVTQMGQEVILRCVPISNHLYFYWYRQILGQKVEFLVSFYNNEISEKSEIFDDQFSVERPDGSNFTLKIRSTKLEDSAMYFCASSEWGGNTIYFGEGSWLTVV.

This clonotype was counted many times. The gene calls are TRBV24-1 and TRBJ1-1; D is ambiguous. In germline, CDR1 is KGHDR, CDR2 SFDVKD. This CDR3 is built from 12 residues. The ends were cut back, 5 bases at V and 7 bases at J, with 10 bases in the middle. CDR3 coding DNA: TGTGCCACCAGTGGTCCGGCCGGTGAAGCTTTCTTT. This encodes CATSGPAGEAFF.

This clonotype was recorded at least ten times. This chain uses TRBV28 with TRBJ2-3; D is unclear. CDR3 size: 17 residues. Trimming removed 2 bases at V and 2 bases at J, with 17 bases between. Per germline, CDR1 MDHEN and CDR2 SYDVKM. CDR3 sequence (DNA): TGTGCCAGCAGTTTAGAGGTCGCACGACGGACCACAGATACGCAGTATTTT. It encodes CASSLEVARRTTDTQYF.

On this clonotype: This may be a read error: a much more frequent sequence differs by one nucleotide. This chain joins TRBV19 and TRBJ2-6, with D possibly called TRBD1 or TRBD2 (6 bases each). The CDR3 loop spans 14 amino acids. Germline CDR1 and CDR2: LNHDA and SQIVND (reference sequence). As DNA, the CDR3 is TGTGCCAGTACCTTCTCTAGGGGGGCCAACGGCCTGACTTTC. Protein product: CASTFSRGANGLTF.

This clonotype was counted at least ten times. This sequence joins TRBV12-3 or TRBV12-4 and TRBJ2-4, with D hard to call. This CDR3 spans 15 amino acids. The ends were cut back, 0 bases at V and 0 bases at J, with 6 bases in the middle. CDR3 sequence (DNA): TGTGCCAGCAGTTTAGCTAGGCTAGCCAAAAACATTCAGTACTTC. Amino acids: CASSLARLAKNIQYF.

This clonotype was counted at least ten times. The V and J genes are TRBV20-1 and TRBJ2-1, with 11 bases fitting TRBD2. CDR3 length: 14 residues. V gave up 4 bases and J gave up 3 bases; unmatched junction bases: 2. Looked up from germline, CDR1 is DFQATT and CDR2 is SNEGSKA (reference sequence). The CDR3 coding sequence is TGCAGTGCTACGGGACTAGCGGTCTACAATGAGCAGTTCTTC. Encoded protein: CSATGLAVYNEQFF.

This clonotype was seen ten or more times. The chain is built from TRBV10-3 and TRBJ1-1; TRBD1 is a possible D gene (6 bases). This CDR3 spans 13 amino acids. V was shortened by 7 bases and J by 4 bases, with 13 bases between the two germline ends. The V gene's germline CDR1 is ENHRY and CDR2 SYGVKD. The chain's CDR3 is CAITSGAGTEAFF. CDR3 nucleotide sequence: TGTGCCATCACCTCGGGGGCGGGCACTGAAGCTTTCTTT.

A few counts support this clonotype. For the CDR3, the DNA is TGTGCCAGCAGCCTCCTTGGGGGACTCTACGAGCAGTACTTC. Protein product: CASSLLGGLYEQYF. The rearrangement uses TRBV6-2 or TRBV6-3 and TRBJ2-7; D possibly corresponds to TRBD2 (6 bases). V gave up 6 bases and J gave up 3 bases, with 15 bases separating them. Germline assignment: CDR1 MNHEY and CDR2 SVGEGT. The CDR3 extends over 14 amino acids.

This clonotype was counted ten times or more. The junction and the germline gene differ at one end; a read error may be behind it. V gene TRBV2 combines with J gene TRBJ2-7; TRBD2 matches at 9 bases. Looked up from germline, CDR1 is SNHLY and CDR2 is FYNNEI. The CDR3 is 15 residues long. The CDR3 is CASSGGLAGSYEQYF. The CDR3 region has the DNA TGTGCCAGCTCTGGGGGGCTAGCGGGATCCTATGAGCAGTACTTC.

Only a few counts were recorded for this clonotype. The gene calls are TRBV29-1 and TRBJ2-1; D unclear. Trimming left V 4 bases short and J 7 bases short, with 5 bases between. The CDR3 runs 10 residues. Germline loops: CDR1 SQVTM, CDR2 ANQGSEA. This CDR3 reads CSVGGNEQFF. CDR3 bases: TGCAGCGTTGGGGGTAATGAGCAGTTCTTC.

In this sample, this clonotype turned up many times. The J gene is TRBJ2-6, the V gene TRBV25-1; D is uncertain. Germline CDR1 MGHDK, CDR2 SYGVNS. The V and J ends lost 2 bases and 4 bases respectively, with 3 bases between them. CDR3 length: 13 amino acids. The CDR3 DNA follows: TGTGCCAGCAGTGAACTAGGGGCCAACGTCCTGACTTTC. Translating gives CASSELGANVLTF. The full variable domain, in which reference TRBV25-1 and TRBJ2-6 provide the parts outside the CDR3, is EADIYQTPRYLVIGTGKKITLECSQTMGHDKMYWYQQDPGMELHLIHYSYGVNSTEKGDLSSESTVSRIRTEHFPLTLESARPSHTSQYLCASSELGANVLTFGAGSRLTVL.

At least ten counts were recorded for this clonotype. This chain connects TRBV12-3 or TRBV12-4 to TRBJ1-1, with 7 bases aligning to TRBD1. The CDR3 loop spans 13 amino acids. The trim removed 4 bases at V and 5 bases at J, leaving 4 bases unmatched. The CDR3 reads CASSSQGWTEAFF. The DNA for the CDR3 is TGTGCCAGCAGTTCACAGGGGTGGACTGAAGCTTTCTTT.

This clonotype showed up many times. The CDR3 loop is CASSGSAGGLETQYF. CDR3 in DNA: TGCGCCAGCAGCGGGAGTGCGGGGGGGCTCGAGACCCAGTACTTC. The chain has TRBV5-1 and TRBJ2-5, with 9 nucleotides matching TRBD2. The germline V gene has CDR1 SGHRS and CDR2 YFSETQ. Unmatched junction bases numbered 9, after V lost 4 bases and J lost 5 bases. The length of the CDR3 is 15 residues. Full variable domain (missing parts from reference TRBV5-1 and TRBJ2-5): KAGVTQTPRYLIKTRGQQVTLSCSPISGHRSVSWYQQTPGQGLQFLFEYFSETQRNKGNFPGRFSGRQFSNSRSEMNVSTLELGDSALYLCASSGSAGGLETQYFGPGTRLLVL.

At least ten counts were recorded for this clonotype. The chain joins TRBV16 to TRBJ1-5; possible D gene TRBD1, 5 bases. There are 14 residues in the CDR3. V was trimmed by 0 bases and J by 7 bases, leaving 10 bases between them. Germline V CDR1 and CDR2: KGHSY, FQNENV. The DNA for the CDR3 is TGTGCCAGCAGCCAATCAGGGGATCCACAGCCCCAGCATTTT. Translating it yields CASSQSGDPQPQHF.